One sample yielded the 28 T cell receptor beta chains listed below, sequenced in a study of blood T cells in healthy people across ages. Then a second PCR, running about 7 to 11 cycles, was carried out with a sample-barcoded 5' primer and a J-beta primer mix. TCRdb re-derived calls from the 5' RACE reads in MiXCR, one entry per CDR3 protein. In the table there are 550,000 to 600,000 distinct CDR3 sequences, roughly 29% of which are singletons. The sample taken for sequencing was blood. The receptors were sampled from a woman in her 70s in good health.

This clonotype was found a few times. V is TRBV3-1 and J is TRBJ1-4; 8 positions agree with TRBD1. Looked up from germline, CDR1 is LGHDT and CDR2 is YNNKEL (reference sequence). Trimming took 1 base from V and 8 from J; bases not matched to a gene: 9. The CDR3 is 16 residues long. The CDR3 protein is CASSQVYDRGTEKLFF. The CDR3 DNA follows: TGTGCCAGCAGCCAAGTTTATGACAGGGGAACCGAAAAACTGTTTTTT.

This clonotype was counted a few times. The CDR3 here is CASTNGYGGTDTQYF. The CDR3 DNA reads as TGTGCCAGTACTAATGGGTACGGGGGGACAGATACGCAGTATTTT. This sequence joins TRBV12-3 or TRBV12-4 and TRBJ2-3; 7 bases align to TRBD2. The CDR3 spans 15 residues. Germline trimming cut 9 bases from V and 3 bases from J; bases unmatched to any gene: 12.

This chain joins TRBV29-1 and TRBJ1-3; D is ambiguous. The germline V gene encodes CDR1 SQVTM and CDR2 ANQGSEA. The CDR3 contains 13 residues. Between the trimmed V and J ends, which lost 7 bases and 0 bases, there was a span of 10 bases. This chain's CDR3 is CSATTASGNTIYF. CDR3 DNA: TGCAGCGCCACAACAGCCTCTGGAAACACCATATATTTT.

CDR3 in amino acids: CASSLAPSGNYNEQFF. The CDR3 nucleotides are TGTGCCAGCAGCTTAGCCCCTAGCGGGAACTACAATGAGCAGTTCTTC. The chain recombines TRBV7-2 with TRBJ2-1; TRBD2 matches at 9 bases. The trim removed 0 bases at V and 3 bases at J, leaving 3 bases unmatched. The CDR3 covers 16 residues. Per the germline V gene, CDR1 is SGHTA and CDR2 is FQGNSA. Complete variable domain (other parts from reference TRBV7-2 and TRBJ2-1): GAGVSQSPSNKVTEKGKDVELRCDPISGHTALYWYRQSLGQGLEFLIYFQGNSAPDKSGLPSDRFSAERTGGSVSTLTIQRTQQEDSAVYLCASSLAPSGNYNEQFFGPGTRLTVL.

The J gene is TRBJ2-7, the V gene TRBV3-1; 15 positions agree with TRBD2. Germline trimming cut 1 base from V and 8 bases from J; bases unmatched to any gene: 3. CDR1 and CDR2 from the germline V gene are LGHDT and YNNKEL (reference sequence). CDR3 length equals 15 residues. CDR3 sequence (DNA): TGTGCCAGCAGCCAAGGGACTAGCGGGGGGGCGAAGCAGTACTTC. Its translation is CASSQGTSGGAKQYF.

This clonotype was picked up a small number of times. The V call is TRBV15, the J call TRBJ1-4, with no clear D. Per germline, CDR1 LNHNV and CDR2 YYDKDF (reference sequence). V was cut by 0 bases and J by 5 bases, with 16 bases left in between. The CDR3 is made up of 17 amino acids. The CDR3 nucleotides are TGTGCCACCAGCAGAGATCTACAAGGAGGGCTGAATGAAAAACTGTTTTTT. It codes for CATSRDLQGGLNEKLFF.

This chain connects TRBV27 to TRBJ2-5, with TRBD1 matching over 7 bases. The J call may be wrong; the DNA end is better matched by TRBJ2-1. Germline CDR1 and CDR2: MNHEY and SMNVEV (reference sequence). The CDR3 runs to 16 residues. In DNA, the CDR3 is TGTGCCAGCACCCACGGAGGCCAGGGGGCCTACAATGAGCAGTTCTTC. Translation: CASTHGGQGAYNEQFF.

This clonotype was observed a few times. The chain uses TRBV5-4 and TRBJ1-1; D is perhaps TRBD1 (6 bases). Germline values: CDR1 SGHNT, CDR2 YYREEE (reference sequence). The CDR3 length is 14 residues. V was pared by 3 bases and J by 4 bases, with 13 bases between. The CDR3 DNA reads as TGTGCCAGCAGCTCCACCGACAGGAGCACTGAAGCTTTCTTT. This translates into CASSSTDRSTEAFF.

The chain is built from TRBV15 and TRBJ2-2, with D perhaps TRBD2 (5 bases). The CDR3 sequence is 14 residues long. Germline V CDR1 and CDR2: LNHNV, YYDKDF (reference sequence). Trimming stripped 0 bases from V and 6 bases from J, with 8 bases between. CDR3 sequence (DNA): TGTGCCACCAGCAGAGATCGGGGTCCCGGGGAGCTGTTTTTT. It yields the protein CATSRDRGPGELFF.

The chain uses TRBV20-1 and TRBJ2-5; D possibly uses TRBD1 or TRBD2 (6 bases each). Trimming took off 4 bases at V and 3 bases at J, with 18 bases between the two ends. The germline V gene encodes CDR1 DFQATT and CDR2 SNEGSKA (reference sequence). CDR3 length: 15 residues. The CDR3 protein is CSATRSGDKKETQYF. The CDR3 bases are TGCAGTGCTACACGTTCGGGGGACAAAAAAGAGACCCAGTACTTC.

Details on this clonotype: One junction end disagrees with the germline gene, perhaps due to a read error. The chain is built from TRBV18 and TRBJ2-3, with TRBD1 identical over 7 bases. CDR1 is KGHSH, CDR2 LQKENI, per germline. The CDR3 length is 15 residues. DNA for the CDR3: TGTGCCTGCTCACCACAGGGGACCAGGACAGATACGCAGTATTTT. This gives the protein CACSPQGTRTDTQYF.

This clonotype was detected a few times. The chain carries TRBV7-2 and TRBJ1-4; perhaps TRBD1 as D (5 bases). Germline CDR1 reads SGHTA; CDR2 reads FQGNSA. Deletions cut 1 base from V and 7 bases from J, with 13 bases between. This CDR3 spans 15 amino acids. In DNA form, the CDR3 reads TGTGCCAGCAGCTTAGATTGGACTAGGGGTGAAAAACTGTTTTTT. This translates into CASSLDWTRGEKLFF.

The V gene is TRBV6-5, the J gene TRBJ1-5; D is uncertain. The length of the CDR3 is 17 residues. CDR1 and CDR2 (germline): MNHEY, SVGAGI. V was trimmed by 2 bases and J by 0 bases, leaving 14 bases between them. In DNA form, the CDR3 reads TGTGCCAGCAGTTACGGGCTGGGAGTTAATAGCAATCAGCCCCAGCATTTT. Its protein product is CASSYGLGVNSNQPQHF.

The genes are TRBV27 and TRBJ2-7; either TRBD1 or TRBD2 may fit D (7 bases each). The CDR3 spans 17 residues. V lost 6 bases to trimming and J lost 0 bases, with 21 bases between them. The germline V gene encodes CDR1 MNHEY and CDR2 SMNVEV (reference sequence). CDR3 nucleotide sequence: TGTGCCAGCAGCCGGGAGGTCGGACAGGACCCCTCCTACGAGCAGTACTTC. It codes for CASSREVGQDPSYEQYF.

This chain uses TRBV20-1 with TRBJ1-2; TRBD1 matches at 8 bases. This CDR3 contains 14 residues. In germline, CDR1 is DFQATT, CDR2 SNEGSKA (reference sequence). V was clipped by 0 bases and J by 4 bases; unmatched bases: 4. The CDR3, as DNA: TGCAGTGCTAGAGATCCTGGACAGGGCTATGGCTACACCTTC. Its translation is CSARDPGQGYGYTF.

The V and J genes are TRBV12-3 or TRBV12-4 and TRBJ2-3; 7 bases agree with TRBD2. Trimming took 2 bases from V and 5 from J; bases not matched to a gene: 13. This CDR3 is built from 17 residues. In DNA, the CDR3 is TGTGCCAGCAGTTTAAGAGCGGGGCCGCACATTCAAGATACGCAGTATTTT. It yields the protein CASSLRAGPHIQDTQYF.

This chain uses TRBV12-3 or TRBV12-4 with TRBJ2-3, with 7 bases fitting TRBD2. This CDR3 comprises 14 residues. The junction had 9 bases not matched to a gene; V was cut back by 7 bases and J by 5 bases. This chain's CDR3 is CASNNEGGQDTQYF. DNA of the CDR3: TGTGCCAGCAATAACGAGGGAGGGCAAGATACGCAGTATTTT.

The chain recombines TRBV20-1 with TRBJ2-5; D possibly uses TRBD1 or TRBD2 (5 bases each). CDR3 length equals 14 residues. V gave up 2 bases and J gave up 3 bases, with 13 bases separating them. Germline values: CDR1 DFQATT, CDR2 SNEGSKA (reference sequence). CDR3 residues: CSARSRGSEETQYF. Written as DNA, the CDR3 is TGCAGTGCTAGAAGTCGGGGCAGTGAAGAGACCCAGTACTTC.

This clonotype has just a few counts. The rearrangement links TRBV6-6 to TRBJ1-3, with a tentative D call TRBD1 (5 bases). V was pared by 7 bases and J by 2 bases, with 9 bases between. The CDR3 runs to 13 residues. The germline V gene has CDR1 MNHNY and CDR2 SVGAGI (reference sequence). Written as DNA, the CDR3 is TGTGCCAGCATCGACAGACCTGGAAACACCATATATTTT. Translated: CASIDRPGNTIYF.

The chain employs TRBV20-1 and TRBJ2-5; a possible D gene is TRBD1 (6 bases). CDR1 and CDR2 (germline): DFQATT, SNEGSKA (reference sequence). The CDR3 is 13 amino acids. Trimming took 6 bases from V and 1 from J, leaving 12 bases between them. CDR3 in amino acids: CSAHAGVQETQYF. DNA of the CDR3: TGCAGTGCCCACGCAGGGGTCCAAGAGACCCAGTACTTC.

The J gene is TRBJ1-4, the V gene TRBV20-1; 9 bases are a match to TRBD1. There are 15 residues in the CDR3. V shed 2 bases and J 7 bases; nucleotides not matched to a gene: 8. Germline CDR1 and CDR2: DFQATT and SNEGSKA (reference sequence). The CDR3: CSARFPGQGSEKLFF. The CDR3 DNA reads TGCAGTGCTAGATTTCCGGGACAGGGATCTGAAAAACTGTTTTTT.

There are a few counts of this clonotype. The chain recombines TRBV6-5 with TRBJ2-3, with TRBD2 matching over 11 bases. CDR3 length: 18 residues. From germline, CDR1 is MNHEY and CDR2 SVGAGI. With 2 bases clipped from V and 0 bases from J, the junction kept 7 bases outside the gene matches. Here the CDR3 DNA reads TGTGCCAGCAGTTACCTAGCGGGGGGCCGCGGGAGCACAGATACGCAGTATTTT. Protein: CASSYLAGGRGSTDTQYF.

This clonotype has just a few counts. The chain has TRBV20-1 and TRBJ2-4; tentatively, D is TRBD1 (6 bases). The germline V and J ends were trimmed by 2 bases and 8 bases, with 16 bases remaining between them. The CDR3 has 14 amino acids. Germline assignment: CDR1 DFQATT and CDR2 SNEGSKA (reference sequence). The chain's CDR3 is CSARTGFPVDIQYF. CDR3 sequence (DNA): TGCAGTGCTAGAACAGGGTTTCCTGTAGACATTCAGTACTTC.

This clonotype has a handful of counts. The gene calls are TRBV28 and TRBJ2-7, with TRBD1 matching 8 bases. The V and J ends lost 5 bases and 3 bases, in that order; junction bases with no gene match: 12. The CDR3 totals 16 residues. Per germline, CDR1 MDHEN and CDR2 SYDVKM. The DNA for the CDR3 is TGTGCCAGCAGTCCGTCGGAGGGGGACAGGCTCTACGAGCAGTACTTC. Translation gives CASSPSEGDRLYEQYF.

This clonotype was seen only a few times. The gene calls are TRBV13 and TRBJ2-5; D not resolved. The tail of the sequence fits TRBJ2-7 better, so the J call may be wrong. The CDR3 totals 14 residues. Germline V gives CDR1 PRHDT, CDR2 FYEKMQ (reference sequence). CDR3 sequence reads: CASSLSLLTYEQYF. The CDR3 DNA follows: TGTGCCAGCAGCTTATCCCTCTTAACCTACGAGCAGTACTTC.

The chain carries TRBV7-3 and TRBJ2-5; 7 positions match TRBD2. The J call is doubtful: the DNA matches TRBJ2-1 better. This CDR3 is 16 amino acids long. Looked up from germline, CDR1 is SGHTA and CDR2 is FQGTGA. The CDR3 spells CASSPRGAGYLNEQFF. CDR3 bases: TGTGCCAGCAGCCCCCGGGGAGCGGGGTATTTAAATGAGCAGTTCTTC.

The rearrangement uses TRBV20-1 and TRBJ2-1; D possibly corresponds to TRBD2 (7 bases). Germline V gene data show CDR1 as DFQATT and CDR2 as SNEGSKA (reference sequence). The CDR3 is made up of 14 amino acids. V shed 4 bases and J shed 6 bases, with 16 bases lying between them. CDR3: CSAKEGGPLNEQFF. The DNA for the CDR3 is TGCAGTGCTAAAGAGGGGGGGCCCCTCAATGAGCAGTTCTTC.

This clonotype was picked up a small number of times. The chain carries TRBV7-9 and TRBJ2-1; no clear D gene. This CDR3 has 12 residues. V gave up 2 bases and J gave up 13 bases, with 12 bases separating them. Germline CDR1 reads SEHNR; CDR2 reads FQNEAQ (reference sequence). Here the CDR3 reads CASSLLVAAQFF. The CDR3 coding sequence is TGTGCCAGCAGCTTACTGGTCGCTGCTCAGTTCTTC.